These T cell receptor beta chains were read from a single sample in a study of blood T cell repertoires in COVID-19. Produced via immunoSEQ multiplex PCR; TCRdb's table is partial and in-frame only. The sample has over 200,000 clones, about nine tenths seen once. The sequenced sample was peripheral blood. Receptor source: a man aged 25 to 40 who had recovered from COVID-19. The CDR3 runs from the conserved cysteine through the conserved F or W. A D gene is named only where the DNA matches it firmly. Not every row has a clone size; where given, it reads once, few, many or a size class.

D: NA
V: TRBV1
size: NA
J: TRBJ1-5
DNA: TGCACCAGCCACTTGAAGTCACAGGGACAGTACTATCAGCCCCAGCATTTT
CDR3: CTSHLKSQGQYYQPQHF

D: NA
V: TRBV5-1
size: NA
J: TRBJ1-2
DNA: TGCGCCAGCAGCTTGTCCCTAAACTATGGCTACACCTTC
CDR3: CASSLSLNYGYTF

D: NA
V: TRBV11-3
size: NA
J: TRBJ2-7
DNA: TGTGCCAGCAGCTTAGATTCCGGGATGGGCTCCTACGAGCAGTACTTC
CDR3: CASSLDSGMGSYEQYF

D: TRBD2
V: TRBV5-4
size: NA
J: TRBJ2-1
DNA: TGTGCCAGCAGCTTGGAGGTAGCGGGGTACAATGAGCAGTTCTTC
CDR3: CASSLEVAGYNEQFF

D: TRBD2
V: TRBV9
size: NA
J: TRBJ2-1
DNA: TGTGCCAGCAGCGCCCAGCTAGCGGGGGGGCTGGTTGAGCAGTTCTTC
CDR3: CASSAQLAGGLVEQFF

D: TRBD2
V: TRBV6-5
size: NA
J: TRBJ2-5
DNA: TGTGCCAGTTTCCCGGGGCTAGCGGGGCTAGAGACCCAGTACTTC
CDR3: CASFPGLAGLETQYF

D: TRBD1
V: TRBV19
size: NA
J: TRBJ2-6
DNA: TGTGCCAGTAGCCCGACAGGGGACGCTGGGGCCAACGTCCTGACTTTC
CDR3: CASSPTGDAGANVLTF

D: NA
V: TRBV15
size: NA
J: TRBJ1-4
DNA: TGTGCCACCAGCAGAGATGGGGACAAAAGTTTT
CDR3: CATSRDGDKSF

D: TRBD1
V: TRBV6-5
size: NA
J: TRBJ2-7
DNA: TGTGCCAGCAGTTACTCCCACGGACAGGGGGCTCACGAGCAGTACTTC
CDR3: CASSYSHGQGAHEQYF

D: NA
V: TRBV7-2
size: NA
J: TRBJ2-7
DNA: TGTGCCAGCAGCTTCTCTGTGCAGGGTCCCTACGAGCAGTACTTC
CDR3: CASSFSVQGPYEQYF

D: TRBD1
V: TRBV19
size: NA
J: TRBJ2-3
DNA: TGTGCCAGTAGTTCGACAGGGGAGGTAGGCACAGATACGCAGTATTTT
CDR3: CASSSTGEVGTDTQYF

D: NA
V: TRBV6-5
size: once
J: TRBJ2-7
DNA: TGTGCCAGCAGCCAGGGGACGCTGTATAAGCAGTACTTC
CDR3: CASSQGTLYKQYF

D: NA
V: TRBV28
size: NA
J: TRBJ1-6
DNA: TGTGCCAGCAGGACACAGGCGGTCCAGAATTCACCCCTCCACTTT
CDR3: CASRTQAVQNSPLHF

D: NA
V: TRBV7-9
size: NA
J: TRBJ2-3
DNA: TGTGCCAGCAGCACACTACTTCTCACAGATACGCAGTATTTT
CDR3: CASSTLLLTDTQYF

D: NA
V: TRBV12-2
size: once
J: TRBJ1-2
DNA: TGTGCAAGTCGCCCCCCCCCGAAGGACTCTAACTATGGCTACACCTTC
CDR3: CASRPPPKDSNYGYTF

D: NA
V: TRBV7-8
size: NA
J: TRBJ1-2
DNA: TGTGCCAGCAGCTTAGCGTCCGGGGGGGCTGGCTACACCTTC
CDR3: CASSLASGGAGYTF

D: TRBD1
V: TRBV6-4
size: NA
J: TRBJ1-1
DNA: TGTGCCAGCAGTGAGGACAGGGGGGGGGTAAACACTGAAGCTTTCTTT
CDR3: CASSEDRGGVNTEAFF

D: NA
V: TRBV4-3
size: NA
J: TRBJ1-6
DNA: TGCGCCAGCAGCCAAGAGGCGCCGGAGGCACCCCTCCACTTT
CDR3: CASSQEAPEAPLHF

D: NA
V: TRBV29-1
size: NA
J: TRBJ2-2
DNA: TGCAGCGTTCGACAGGTTCTAAACACCGGGGAGCTGTTTTTT
CDR3: CSVRQVLNTGELFF

D: TRBD2
V: TRBV19
size: few
J: TRBJ2-2
DNA: TGTGCCAGTAGTAAGTCCCTAGCGGGGGTGTACACCGGGGAGCTGTTTTTT
CDR3: CASSKSLAGVYTGELFF

D: NA
V: TRBV6-5
size: few
J: TRBJ1-5
DNA: TGTGCCAGCAGTTACTCGTCCGGTCAGCCCCAGCATTTT
CDR3: CASSYSSGQPQHF

D: NA
V: TRBV5-4
size: NA
J: TRBJ2-7
DNA: TGTGCCAGCAGACGGGACAACTCCTACGAGCAGTACTTC
CDR3: CASRRDNSYEQYF

D: TRBD1
V: TRBV18
size: NA
J: TRBJ2-3
DNA: TGTGCCAGCTCACCAGGGAGACAGGGCCCAGATACGCAGTATTTT
CDR3: CASSPGRQGPDTQYF

D: NA
V: TRBV7-9
size: NA
J: TRBJ2-1
DNA: TGTGCCAGCAGCGGACAGACTGTCTACAATGAGCAGTTCTTC
CDR3: CASSGQTVYNEQFF

D: NA
V: TRBV4-1
size: NA
J: TRBJ2-1
DNA: TGCGCCAGCAGCCAGTCATACGGGTCGGATGAGCAGTTCTTC
CDR3: CASSQSYGSDEQFF

D: NA
V: TRBV9
size: NA
J: TRBJ1-6
DNA: TGTGCCAGCAGCGTAGACAGTAAGTCACCCCTCCACTTT
CDR3: CASSVDSKSPLHF

D: NA
V: TRBV7-9
size: NA
J: TRBJ2-5
DNA: TGTGCCAGCAGCTTAGGCCCGTATTGGGGGCCAGAGACCCAGTACTTC
CDR3: CASSLGPYWGPETQYF

D: TRBD1
V: TRBV6-6
size: NA
J: TRBJ1-2
DNA: TGTGCCAGCAGTTACCCCGCAGGGGGATTCTATGGCTACACCTTC
CDR3: CASSYPAGGFYGYTF

D: NA
V: TRBV7-2
size: NA
J: TRBJ2-5
DNA: TGTGCCAGCAGCTCCGGGCTAAGGGGTGAGACCCAGTACTTC
CDR3: CASSSGLRGETQYF

D: NA
V: TRBV6-5
size: NA
J: TRBJ1-6
DNA: TGTGCCAGCAGCCTGGGTCGAGGGTATCGGGCACCCCTCCACTTT
CDR3: CASSLGRGYRAPLHF

D: NA
V: TRBV18
size: NA
J: TRBJ1-1
DNA: TGTGCCAGCTCACCAAGGCAGCTAGGTCAGGGAAGGGCTGAAGCTTTCTTT
CDR3: CASSPRQLGQGRAEAFF

D: TRBD1
V: TRBV27
size: NA
J: TRBJ1-6
DNA: TGTGCCAGCAGTTTTGACAGGGAGGATTCACCCCTCCACTTT
CDR3: CASSFDREDSPLHF

D: NA
V: TRBV19
size: NA
J: TRBJ1-5
DNA: TGTGCCGCTGCGGGAACGGGGGATAATCAGCCCCAGCATTTT
CDR3: CAAAGTGDNQPQHF

D: NA
V: TRBV10-3
size: NA
J: TRBJ2-5
DNA: TGTGCCATCAGTGAGTCTTACCGGGGCCAGGGGGAGACCCAGTACTTC
CDR3: CAISESYRGQGETQYF

D: TRBD1
V: TRBV24-1
size: NA
J: TRBJ1-5
DNA: TGTGCCACCAGTGAACACAGGGGGAATCAGCCCCAGCATTTT
CDR3: CATSEHRGNQPQHF

D: TRBD2
V: TRBV6-6
size: NA
J: TRBJ2-3
DNA: TGTGCCAGCAGTTTACTAGCGGGGCCTAACACAGATACGCAGTATTTT
CDR3: CASSLLAGPNTDTQYF

D: NA
V: TRBV6-6
size: NA
J: TRBJ2-7
DNA: TGTGCCAGCAGTTACTCGAGGGCAGTGATGGCCTACGAGCAGTACTTC
CDR3: CASSYSRAVMAYEQYF

D: NA
V: TRBV5-4
size: NA
J: TRBJ2-3
DNA: TGTGCCAGCAGCTCCCAGGGGAGGGGGGTGGATACGCAGTATTTT
CDR3: CASSSQGRGVDTQYF

D: NA
V: TRBV27
size: NA
J: TRBJ2-6
DNA: TGTGCCAGCAGTTTATTCGTAAGTACGGCTGGGGCCAACGTCCTGACTTTC
CDR3: CASSLFVSTAGANVLTF

D: TRBD1
V: TRBV10-3
size: NA
J: TRBJ1-4
DNA: TGTGCCATCGGACAGGGACTAAATGAAAAACTGTTTTTT
CDR3: CAIGQGLNEKLFF

D: TRBD2
V: TRBV4-2
size: NA
J: TRBJ2-1
DNA: TGTGCCAGCAGCCAAGAGGTAACTAGCGGGGGGGCTGAGCAGTTCTTC
CDR3: CASSQEVTSGGAEQFF

D: TRBD1
V: TRBV6-6
size: NA
J: TRBJ1-4
DNA: TGTGCCAGCAGTCTGACAGGGGGAGAGCTGGGTGAAAAACTGTTTTTT
CDR3: CASSLTGGELGEKLFF